This T cell receptor (beta chain) emerged from a study of cytomegalovirus exposure and HLA in healthy donors. Study background: Earlier work reported approximately 110 million unique TCR beta sequences from 150 million to 200 million T cells. Study-wide results and limits: Associated with HLA alleles at 0.05 false discovery rate in a later analysis were about 17,000 TCR beta sequences. Across HLA loci, a later analysis found differing TCR association rates, with DRB1 most and HLA-C fewest. Most CMV-associated TCR beta chains appeared HLA-restricted in a later analysis.

This clone was found a few times. The antigen is not known. The CDR3 is 10 residues long. V shed 3 bases and J shed 13 bases, with 9 bases lying between them. CDR1 and CDR2 from the germline V gene are SQVTM and ANQGSEA. Vbeta (60) and Jbeta (13) primers were used in the PCR. Only in-frame clones appear in the TCRdb table, and some are missing; sequencing was by immunoSEQ multiplex PCR. The repertoire includes about 98,000 clones, roughly 83% of them detected once, and 2.5% to 3% sits in the top ten. The TCR originated in a man between 35 and 55 years old in good health and CMV-seronegative. The rearrangement uses TRBV29-1 and TRBJ1-4, with D tentatively TRBD1 (5 bases). Source material: PBMCs. The DNA of the CDR3 is TGCAGCGTTGAGCAGGGAAGACTGTTTTTT. This translates into CSVEQGRLFF.